This section outlines one TCR beta chain sequence together with its context. Its target is unknown. Ahead of thyroid surgery, no patient had received treatment of any kind. The CDR3 loop spans 13 amino acids. CDR1 is DFQATT and CDR2 is SNEGSKA in the germline V gene (reference sequence). V shed 3 bases and J shed 2 bases, with 9 bases lying between them. The sample originates from a study of metastatic and nonmetastatic thyroid tumors. Study overall: Repertoire data that came from the blood and tumor or nodule tissue of malignant and benign thyroid patients were compared. General study points: Malignant thyroid tumors reportedly exceeded benign nodules significantly in TCR beta diversity, with the difference appearing in blood and tumor.

The authors' processing: The study built a papillary thyroid cancer distant-metastasis classifier from CDR3 differences across clinicopathological groups. With MiXCR, TCRdb called clones anew from the PCR reads. TCRdb, not the authors, supplied the V and J calls. The sample yields about 28,000 clones, around a quarter seen once. This chain links TRBV20-1 with TRBJ2-3; D might be TRBD2 (5 bases). The clonotype comes from a female donor with papillary thyroid cancer or a benign thyroid nodule (not recorded which). Some clones in this sample may be carry-over from other donors' samples. Sample: blood. CDR3 residues: CSASILDTDTQYF. CDR3 nucleotides: TGCAGTGCTAGCATACTAGACACAGATACGCAGTATTTT.